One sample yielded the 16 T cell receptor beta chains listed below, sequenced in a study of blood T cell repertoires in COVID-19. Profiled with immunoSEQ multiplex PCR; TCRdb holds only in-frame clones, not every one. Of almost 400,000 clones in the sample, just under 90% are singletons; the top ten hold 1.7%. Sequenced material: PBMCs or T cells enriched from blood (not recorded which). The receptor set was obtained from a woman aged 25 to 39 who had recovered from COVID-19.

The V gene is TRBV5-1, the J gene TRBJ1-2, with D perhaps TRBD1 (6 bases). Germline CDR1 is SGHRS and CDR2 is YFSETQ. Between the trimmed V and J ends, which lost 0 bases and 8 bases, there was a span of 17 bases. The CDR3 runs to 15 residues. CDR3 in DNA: TGCGCCAGCAGCTTGGATTCGGACAGCGACGGGGGCTACACCTTC. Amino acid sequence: CASSLDSDSDGGYTF.

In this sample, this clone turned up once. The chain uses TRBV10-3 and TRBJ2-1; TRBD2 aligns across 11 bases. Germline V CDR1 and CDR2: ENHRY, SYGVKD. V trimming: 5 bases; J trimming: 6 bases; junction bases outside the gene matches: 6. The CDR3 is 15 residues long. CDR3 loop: CAISYTSGSPNEQFF. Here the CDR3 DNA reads TGTGCCATCAGTTACACTAGCGGGAGCCCCAATGAGCAGTTCTTC.

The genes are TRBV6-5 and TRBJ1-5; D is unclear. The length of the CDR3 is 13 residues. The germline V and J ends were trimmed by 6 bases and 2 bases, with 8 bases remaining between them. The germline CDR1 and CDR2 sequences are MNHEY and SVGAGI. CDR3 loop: CASSAERNQPQHF. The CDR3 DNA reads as TGTGCCAGCAGCGCGGAGCGCAATCAGCCCCAGCATTTT.

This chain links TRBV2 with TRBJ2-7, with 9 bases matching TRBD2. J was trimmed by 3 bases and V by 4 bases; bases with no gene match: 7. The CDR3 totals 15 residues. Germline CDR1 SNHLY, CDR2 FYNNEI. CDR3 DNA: TGTGCCAGCAGTGCGAGTAGCGGGAGCGTCTACGAGCAGTACTTC. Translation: CASSASSGSVYEQYF.

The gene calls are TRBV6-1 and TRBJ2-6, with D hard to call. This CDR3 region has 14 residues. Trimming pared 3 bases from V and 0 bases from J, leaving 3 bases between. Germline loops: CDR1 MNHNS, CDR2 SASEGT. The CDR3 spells CASSEASGANVLTF. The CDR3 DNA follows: TGTGCCAGCAGTGAGGCCTCTGGGGCCAACGTCCTGACTTTC.

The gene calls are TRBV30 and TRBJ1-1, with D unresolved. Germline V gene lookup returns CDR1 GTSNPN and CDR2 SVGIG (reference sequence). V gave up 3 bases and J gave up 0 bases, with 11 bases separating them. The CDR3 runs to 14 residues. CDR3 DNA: TGTGCCTGGAGCCCAACACGGGTGAACACTGAAGCTTTCTTT. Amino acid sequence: CAWSPTRVNTEAFF.

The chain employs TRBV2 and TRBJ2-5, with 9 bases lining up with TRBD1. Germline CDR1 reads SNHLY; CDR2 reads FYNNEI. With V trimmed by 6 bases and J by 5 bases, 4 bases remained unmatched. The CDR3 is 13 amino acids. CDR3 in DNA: TGTGCCAGCAGATCGGACAGGGGTGAGACCCAGTACTTC. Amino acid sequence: CASRSDRGETQYF.

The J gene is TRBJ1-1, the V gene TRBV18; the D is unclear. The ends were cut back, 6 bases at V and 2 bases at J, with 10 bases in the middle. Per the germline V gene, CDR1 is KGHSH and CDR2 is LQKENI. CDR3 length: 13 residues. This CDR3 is CASSQKRNTEAFF. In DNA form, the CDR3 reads TGTGCCAGCTCTCAGAAAAGAAACACTGAAGCTTTCTTT.

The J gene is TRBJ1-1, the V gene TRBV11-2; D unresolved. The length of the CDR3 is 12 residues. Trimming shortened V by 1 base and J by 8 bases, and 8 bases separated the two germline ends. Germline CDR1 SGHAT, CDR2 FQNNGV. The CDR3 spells CASSLGVAEAFF. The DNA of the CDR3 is TGTGCCAGCAGCTTAGGCGTAGCGGAAGCTTTCTTT.

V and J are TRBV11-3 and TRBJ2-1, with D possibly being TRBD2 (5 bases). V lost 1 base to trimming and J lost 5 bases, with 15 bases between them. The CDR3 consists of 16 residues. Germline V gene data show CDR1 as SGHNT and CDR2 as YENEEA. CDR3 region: CASSLGASPPDNEQFF. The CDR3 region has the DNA TGTGCCAGCAGCTTAGGCGCTAGCCCCCCGGACAATGAGCAGTTCTTC.

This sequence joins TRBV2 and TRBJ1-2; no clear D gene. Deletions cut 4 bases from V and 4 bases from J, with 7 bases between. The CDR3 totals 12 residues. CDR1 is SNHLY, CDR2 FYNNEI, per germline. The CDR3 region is CASSVESYGYTF. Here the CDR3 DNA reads TGTGCCAGCAGTGTAGAGAGCTATGGCTACACCTTC.

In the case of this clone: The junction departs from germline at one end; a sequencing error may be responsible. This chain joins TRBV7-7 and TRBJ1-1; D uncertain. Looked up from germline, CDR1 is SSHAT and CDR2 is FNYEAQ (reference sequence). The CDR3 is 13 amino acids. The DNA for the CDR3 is TGTGCTAGCAGCTTAGACATGTCCGCTGAAGCTTTCTTT. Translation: CASSLDMSAEAFF.

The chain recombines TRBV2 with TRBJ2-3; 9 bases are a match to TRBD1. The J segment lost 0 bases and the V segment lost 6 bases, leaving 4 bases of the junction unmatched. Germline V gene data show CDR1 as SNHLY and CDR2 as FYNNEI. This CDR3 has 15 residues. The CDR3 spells CASRKTGGSTDTQYF. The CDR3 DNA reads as TGTGCCAGCAGGAAGACAGGGGGTAGCACAGATACGCAGTATTTT. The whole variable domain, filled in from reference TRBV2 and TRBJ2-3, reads EPEVTQTPSHQVTQMGQEVILRCVPISNHLYFYWYRQILGQKVEFLVSFYNNEISEKSEIFDDQFSVERPDGSNFTLKIRSTKLEDSAMYFCASRKTGGSTDTQYFGPGTRLTVL.

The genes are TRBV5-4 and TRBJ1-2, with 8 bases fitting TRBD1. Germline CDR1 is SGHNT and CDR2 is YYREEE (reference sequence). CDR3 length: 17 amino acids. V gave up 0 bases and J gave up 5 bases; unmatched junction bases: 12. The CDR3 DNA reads TGTGCCAGCAGCTTGGGAGGGACAGGTGGAAATTGGTATGGCTACACCTTC. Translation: CASSLGGTGGNWYGYTF.

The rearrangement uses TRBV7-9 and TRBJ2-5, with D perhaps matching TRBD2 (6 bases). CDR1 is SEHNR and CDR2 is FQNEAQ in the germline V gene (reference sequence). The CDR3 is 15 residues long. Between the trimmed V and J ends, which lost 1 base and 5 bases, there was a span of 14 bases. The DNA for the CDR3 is TGTGCCAGCAGCTTAGATGCGGGGCTGCGGGAGACCCAGTACTTC. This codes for CASSLDAGLRETQYF.

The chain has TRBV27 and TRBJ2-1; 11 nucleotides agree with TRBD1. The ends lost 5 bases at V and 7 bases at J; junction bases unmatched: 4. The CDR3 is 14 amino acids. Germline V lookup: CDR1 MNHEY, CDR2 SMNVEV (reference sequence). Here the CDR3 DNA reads TGTGCCAGCAGTCCCGGGACAGGGGGAAATGAGCAGTTCTTC. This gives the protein CASSPGTGGNEQFF.